These 28 T cell receptor beta chains were all obtained from the same sample, sequenced in a study of shared T cell receptors in the human thymus. Clones were sequenced by immunoSEQ multiplex PCR, and TCRdb holds only the in-frame ones, with some missing. The sample records 540,000 or so clones, approximately 80% being singletons. The sample was also reused in another study, on human thymus T cells.

The material sequenced was thymocytes. These TCRs come from a boy less than two years old with a congenital heart defect.

The J gene is TRBJ2-2, the V gene TRBV6-5; 10 positions match TRBD2. With 11 bases clipped from V and 7 bases from J, the junction kept 7 bases outside the gene matches. Germline V gene data show CDR1 as MNHEY and CDR2 as SVGAGI. This CDR3 is 13 amino acids long. The CDR3 DNA is TGTGCCGTTCCACTAGCGGGACACGGGGAGCTGTTTTTT. It translates to CAVPLAGHGELFF.

This chain joins TRBV5-1 and TRBJ2-3; TRBD2 is a possible D gene (5 bases). Trimming stripped 4 bases from V and 4 bases from J, with 16 bases between. From germline, CDR1 is SGHRS and CDR2 YFSETQ. The CDR3 is 15 amino acids. The CDR3: CASSPGLSSADTQYF. The CDR3, as DNA: TGCGCCAGCAGCCCAGGACTGAGCTCCGCAGATACGCAGTATTTT.

This clone was recorded a few times. The chain carries TRBV7-4 and TRBJ2-1; 9 bases align to TRBD2. The CDR3 extends over 16 amino acids. J gave up 7 bases and V 4 bases, and 11 bases lay outside the gene matches. Germline V lookup: CDR1 SGHVT, CDR2 SQSDAQ. CDR3 DNA: TGTGCCAGCAGCTCCGGGGCAGCGGGAGGCAGAAATGAGCAGTTCTTC. This encodes CASSSGAAGGRNEQFF. The entire variable domain, with the rest obtained from reference TRBV7-4 and TRBJ2-1, is as follows: GAGVSQSPRYKVAKRGRDVALRCDSISGHVTLYWYRQTLGQGSEVLTYSQSDAQRDKSGRPSGRFSAERPERSVSTLKIQRTEQGDSAVYLCASSSGAAGGRNEQFFGPGTRLTVL.

This chain connects TRBV7-2 to TRBJ2-2; 10 nucleotides match TRBD2. Per the germline V gene, CDR1 is SGHTA and CDR2 is FQGNSA. The junction had 5 bases not matched to a gene; V was cut back by 3 bases and J by 1 base. The CDR3 totals 17 residues. The CDR3 DNA is TGTGCCAGCAGCTTTGAAACTAGCGGGATGAACACCGGGGAGCTGTTTTTT. It translates to CASSFETSGMNTGELFF.

The CDR3: CATSLPGGAGGPKETQYF. The CDR3 DNA sequence: TGTGCCACCAGCCTACCCGGCGGAGCGGGAGGGCCTAAGGAGACCCAGTACTTC. The chain uses TRBV15 and TRBJ2-5, with 10 bases fitting TRBD2. After removal of 5 bases from V and 5 bases from J, the junction contained 17 bases not matched to a gene. CDR3 length: 18 residues. Per germline, CDR1 LNHNV and CDR2 YYDKDF (reference sequence). Filled out from reference TRBV15 and TRBJ2-5, the complete variable domain reads DAMVIQNPRYQVTQFGKPVTLSCSQTLNHNVMYWYQQKSSQAPKLLFHYYDKDFNNEADTPDNFQSRRPNTSFCFLDIRSPGLGDTAMYLCATSLPGGAGGPKETQYFGPGTRLLVL.

The V call is TRBV30, the J call TRBJ2-7; 7 bases are a match to TRBD1. The CDR3 consists of 15 residues. Germline V gives CDR1 GTSNPN, CDR2 SVGIG (reference sequence). V trimming: 8 bases; J trimming: 2 bases; junction bases outside the gene matches: 15. The CDR3 here is CAGTIRGTAAYEQYF. The CDR3 nucleotides are TGTGCCGGGACAATCAGGGGGACAGCAGCCTACGAGCAGTACTTC.

The chain recombines TRBV11-2 with TRBJ2-1, with TRBD2 identical over 13 bases. The CDR3 is 17 amino acids. Germline V gives CDR1 SGHAT, CDR2 FQNNGV. The junction had 11 bases not matched to a gene; V was cut back by 5 bases and J by 7 bases. The CDR3 is CASSPEPGLAGANEQFF. The DNA of the CDR3 is TGTGCCAGCAGCCCTGAACCCGGACTAGCGGGAGCAAATGAGCAGTTCTTC.

The chain uses TRBV27 and TRBJ1-2; TRBD1 aligns across 8 bases. Germline V gene lookup returns CDR1 MNHEY and CDR2 SMNVEV (reference sequence). This CDR3 has 14 amino acids. The junction had 10 bases not matched to a gene; V was cut back by 7 bases and J by 6 bases. The CDR3 loop reads CASTGQGGADGYTF. The CDR3 nucleotides read TGTGCCAGCACCGGACAGGGCGGGGCCGATGGCTACACCTTC.

This clone was counted between two and nine times. J is TRBJ2-1 and V is TRBV27; no clear D. In germline, CDR1 is MNHEY, CDR2 SMNVEV (reference sequence). The length of the CDR3 is 14 residues. V was trimmed by 5 bases and J by 7 bases, leaving 15 bases between them. The CDR3 bases are TGTGCCAGCAGTACTGCCCCCGGTAGTAATGAGCAGTTCTTC. Translating gives CASSTAPGSNEQFF.

The chain couples TRBV10-3 to TRBJ1-4; TRBD1 aligns across 10 bases. Germline V gene lookup returns CDR1 ENHRY and CDR2 SYGVKD. Trimming removed 6 bases from V and 2 bases from J; junction bases left unmatched: 0. The CDR3 loop spans 14 amino acids. The CDR3 coding sequence is TGTGCCATCAGGGACAGGGGGACTAATGAAAAACTGTTTTTT. It is translated as CAIRDRGTNEKLFF.

This clone was recorded once. The gene calls are TRBV4-3 and TRBJ2-2; 8 bases fit TRBD2. The germline CDR1 and CDR2 sequences are LGHNA and YSLEER. The V segment lost 0 bases and the J segment 6 bases; nucleotides outside the gene matches: 9. The CDR3 is 17 residues long. The CDR3: CASSQDYQRERSGELFF. For the CDR3, the DNA is TGCGCCAGCAGCCAAGACTACCAGCGGGAGAGGTCCGGGGAGCTGTTTTTT.

V and J are TRBV2 and TRBJ2-3; 7 bases are a match to TRBD2. There are 15 residues in the CDR3. Germline V gives CDR1 SNHLY, CDR2 FYNNEI. The junction had 4 bases not matched to a gene; V was cut back by 3 bases and J by 1 base. CDR3 protein: CASSDIRGGTDTQYF. DNA for the CDR3: TGTGCCAGCAGTGATATCCGGGGGGGCACAGATACGCAGTATTTT.

The V and J genes are TRBV4-3 and TRBJ2-3; 9 positions match TRBD2. The germline V gene has CDR1 LGHNA and CDR2 YSLEER. The CDR3 has 18 residues. After removal of 1 base from V and 3 bases from J, the junction contained 11 bases not matched to a gene. The CDR3 region is CASSQVAPGLARTDTQYF. Written as DNA, the CDR3 is TGCGCCAGCAGCCAAGTTGCCCCGGGACTAGCCAGGACAGATACGCAGTATTTT.

This rearrangement joins TRBV14 to TRBJ2-1, with D possibly TRBD1 on 6 matching bases. V lost 4 bases and J 0 bases, leaving 16 bases between the germline ends. From germline, CDR1 is SGHDN and CDR2 FVKESK. The CDR3 consists of 17 residues. The CDR3 DNA reads as TGTGCCAGCAGCCCTGCAGCAACAGGGAGCTCCTACAATGAGCAGTTCTTC. Protein sequence: CASSPAATGSSYNEQFF.

The rearrangement links TRBV27 to TRBJ2-1; 10 nucleotides align to TRBD1. Losses at the gene ends were 4 bases for V and 7 bases for J; bases not matched to a gene: 10. Germline V lookup: CDR1 MNHEY, CDR2 SMNVEV (reference sequence). The CDR3 covers 16 residues. The CDR3 coding sequence is TGTGCCAGCAGTTCACCGTTGGGACAGGGGTGGAATGAGCAGTTCTTC. Its protein is CASSSPLGQGWNEQFF.

The chain is built from TRBV7-8 and TRBJ2-6; no reliable D call. There are 15 residues in the CDR3. Germline CDR1 SGHVS, CDR2 FQNEAQ. The V and J ends lost 1 base and 4 bases respectively, with 8 bases between them. This CDR3 reads CASSLDLRGANVLTF. The DNA of the CDR3 is TGTGCCAGCAGCTTAGACCTGCGCGGGGCCAACGTCCTGACTTTC.

This clone was seen more than once but under ten times. The V call is TRBV19, the J call TRBJ2-1; no reliable D call. The CDR3 totals 11 residues. Germline CDR1 and CDR2: LNHDA and SQIVND (reference sequence). V was shortened by 3 bases and J by 10 bases, with 7 bases between the two germline ends. CDR3 bases: TGTGCCAGTAGTATCCCCCCAGAGCAGTTCTTC. Its translation: CASSIPPEQFF.

The chain couples TRBV11-2 to TRBJ1-1; D is undetermined. Trimming took 3 bases from V and 0 from J, leaving 2 bases between them. The CDR3 covers 12 residues. Germline CDR1 is SGHAT and CDR2 is FQNNGV. The DNA of the CDR3 is TGTGCCAGCAGCTTCTTGAACACTGAAGCTTTCTTT. Its translation: CASSFLNTEAFF.

This clone was seen a few times. The rearrangement joins TRBV13 to TRBJ2-3, with 8 bases matching TRBD2. The CDR3 runs 14 residues. V was pared by 4 bases and J by 5 bases, with 5 bases of the junction left unmatched. CDR1 and CDR2 (germline): PRHDT, FYEKMQ (reference sequence). The CDR3 DNA follows: TGTGCCAGCAGCTCCATTAGCGGGAAAGATACGCAGTATTTT. Translation: CASSSISGKDTQYF.

CDR3 bases: TGTGCCTGGAGTCTGGGAAGGTCCGGACAGAATAATGAAAAACTGTTTTTT. It translates to CAWSLGRSGQNNEKLFF. This chain connects TRBV30 to TRBJ1-4, with D perhaps TRBD1 (6 bases). V lost 2 bases and J lost 4, with 20 bases in between. Germline loops: CDR1 GTSNPN, CDR2 SVGIG (reference sequence). The CDR3 covers 17 residues.

The J gene is TRBJ1-1, the V gene TRBV28; 10 bases are a match to TRBD1. CDR3 length: 18 residues. Germline trimming cut 5 bases from V and 5 bases from J; bases unmatched to any gene: 17. Per germline, CDR1 MDHEN and CDR2 SYDVKM. CDR3 protein: CASSKTGTGAPLETEAFF. The CDR3 coding sequence is TGTGCCAGCAGTAAAACCGGGACAGGGGCCCCCCTAGAGACTGAAGCTTTCTTT. The entire variable domain, with the rest obtained from reference TRBV28 and TRBJ1-1, is as follows: DVKVTQSSRYLVKRTGEKVFLECVQDMDHENMFWYRQDPGLGLRLIYFSYDVKMKEKGDIPEGYSVSREKKERFSLILESASTNQTSMYLCASSKTGTGAPLETEAFFGQGTRLTVV.

The table lists this clone with a few counts. The chain recombines TRBV28 with TRBJ2-3; 9 nucleotides align to TRBD2. The trim removed 1 base at V and 2 bases at J, leaving 10 bases unmatched. The CDR3 length is 18 residues. Germline V gene lookup returns CDR1 MDHEN and CDR2 SYDVKM. For the CDR3, the DNA is TGTGCCAGCAGTTTATCTACTAGCGGGTATCGTTTCACAGATACGCAGTATTTT. It translates to CASSLSTSGYRFTDTQYF.

V gene TRBV5-6 combines with J gene TRBJ1-5, with 8 bases fitting TRBD1. CDR1 and CDR2 (germline): SGHDT, YYEEEE. Trimming took 4 bases from V and 1 from J; bases not matched to a gene: 4. CDR3 length: 15 residues. CDR3 DNA sequence: TGTGCCAGCAGCCCGGACAGGGAAAGCAATCAGCCCCAGCATTTT. Its translation: CASSPDRESNQPQHF. The full variable domain, with the rest looked up from reference TRBV5-6 and TRBJ1-5, is DAGVTQSPTHLIKTRGQQVTLRCSPKSGHDTVSWYQQALGQGPQFIFQYYEEEERQRGNFPDRFSGHQFPNYSSELNVNALLLGDSALYLCASSPDRESNQPQHFGDGTRLSIL.

This rearrangement joins TRBV27 to TRBJ1-2; TRBD1 is a possible D gene (6 bases). Germline V lookup: CDR1 MNHEY, CDR2 SMNVEV (reference sequence). The CDR3 is 15 amino acids. With 3 bases removed from V and 8 bases from J, the gap between germline ends came to 19 bases. Here the CDR3 DNA reads TGTGCCAGCAGTTTTTCGGCCGCAGGGGTGCAGGGCTACACCTTC. Translated: CASSFSAAGVQGYTF.

This chain connects TRBV21-1 to TRBJ1-1; TRBD1 is the table's D call, not checked against the DNA. TRBV21-1 is noted as a pseudogene. The CDR3 loop spans 17 amino acids. CDR3 loop: CASSNLLTGGRTTEAFF. CDR3 coding DNA: TGTGCCAGCAGCAACCTATTGACAGGGGGTCGCACCACTGAAGCTTTCTTT.

This sequence joins TRBV20-1 and TRBJ2-7; 7 bases fit TRBD1. The V gene's germline CDR1 is DFQATT and CDR2 SNEGSKA (reference sequence). V lost 6 bases to trimming and J lost 12 bases; unmatched junction nucleotides: 11. The length of the CDR3 is 11 residues. The CDR3 loop reads CSAEIGAGGYF. The CDR3 DNA is TGCAGTGCCGAAATAGGGGCAGGGGGGTACTTC.

The sample holds a few counts of this clone. The genes are TRBV4-2 and TRBJ2-7, with D maybe TRBD1 (6 bases). The CDR3 is 14 residues long. V was pared by 4 bases and J by 3 bases, with 13 bases between. CDR1 and CDR2 from the germline V gene are LGHNA and YNFKEQ. The CDR3 sequence is CASSPLQGLYEQYF. For the CDR3, the DNA is TGTGCCAGCAGCCCACTACAGGGTCTCTACGAGCAGTACTTC.

As for this clone: Here the CDR3 omits its conserved ending phenylalanine or tryptophan, so a read error is the likely source. Because the CDR3's place on the DNA is in doubt, the DNA is left out and the CDR3 is given as listed by TCRdb. The chain carries TRBV11-2 and TRBJ2-7; the DNA was not used to check the table's D call, TRBD2. The CDR3 is made up of 12 amino acids, end residues included. CDR1 and CDR2 from the germline V gene are SGHAT and FQNNGV. The CDR3 region is CASSPPGRRPTS.